These 5 T cell receptor beta chains came from one sample sequenced in a study of blood T cell repertoires in COVID-19. Data came from immunoSEQ multiplex PCR; TCRdb stores just in-frame clones and leaves some out. The data hold over 250,000 clones, with 85% observed a single time. Sequencing was performed on peripheral blood. These receptors all come from a human donor in a cohort sampled during active COVID-19.

The V and J genes are TRBV6-6 and TRBJ1-2, with TRBD1 matching 10 bases. The CDR3 spans 16 residues. The trim removed 2 bases at V and 3 bases at J, leaving 6 bases unmatched. Germline loops: CDR1 MNHNY, CDR2 SVGAGI (reference sequence). The CDR3 spells CASSYAGQGGDYGYTF. For the CDR3, the DNA is TGTGCCAGCAGTTACGCCGGACAGGGGGGGGACTATGGCTACACCTTC.

This chain links TRBV28 with TRBJ2-1; TRBD1 is a possible D gene (6 bases). This CDR3 region has 13 residues. Germline loops: CDR1 MDHEN, CDR2 SYDVKM. Trimming pared 6 bases from V and 8 bases from J, leaving 14 bases between. As DNA, the CDR3 is TGTGCCAGCAGCCAAACAGGGTTGGATGAGCAGTTCTTC. It yields the protein CASSQTGLDEQFF.

This sequence joins TRBV10-1 and TRBJ1-5; D is undetermined. The CDR3 runs 19 residues. Trimming pared 5 bases from V and 0 bases from J, leaving 23 bases between. Germline V CDR1 and CDR2: WNHNN, SYGVQD (reference sequence). For the CDR3, the DNA is TGCGCCAGCAGTCCCCTATTGGGAGGGCTGATTTATAGCAATCAGCCCCAGCATTTT. Encoded protein: CASSPLLGGLIYSNQPQHF.

This clone was detected a few times. The genes are TRBV7-9 and TRBJ1-2, with 8 bases aligning to TRBD1. Germline V gene lookup returns CDR1 SEHNR and CDR2 FQNEAQ (reference sequence). V lost 11 bases, J lost 3 bases, and 17 bases stayed unmatched. This CDR3 spans 16 amino acids. CDR3 protein: CAGAGQGATGYYGYTF. The CDR3 region has the DNA TGTGCCGGCGCCGGGCAGGGGGCTACGGGCTACTATGGCTACACCTTC.

This rearrangement joins TRBV4-1 to TRBJ1-5; D remains ambiguous. Per germline, CDR1 MGHRA and CDR2 YSYEKL. This CDR3 is built from 14 residues. V was trimmed by 1 base and J by 9 bases, leaving 13 bases between them. CDR3 residues: CASSQAGASLPQHF. The CDR3 nucleotides are TGCGCCAGCAGCCAAGCAGGTGCCTCCCTGCCCCAGCATTTT.